A selection of T cell receptor beta chains follows, all from one sample in a study of cytomegalovirus exposure and HLA in healthy donors. Repertoires were generated with immunoSEQ multiplex PCR, while TCRdb's copy carries only in-frame clones and drops some. The table for this sample gives approximately 110,000 clones. The specimen was PBMCs. All receptors come from a young man in good health and CMV-seronegative. Each CDR3 is given with its conserved first and last residue. The order of the fields is J gene, D gene, CDR3 length, V gene, clone size, CDR3 DNA, CDR3 protein. The D gene is left open where the match is weak. Clone size is shown for a subset of rows, as once, few, many or a class of expanded clone.

j_gene: TRBJ1-1
d_gene: TRBD1
len: 13
v_gene: TRBV28
abundance: -
CDR3nt: TGTGCCAGCAGAACCTACAGGGGCACTGAAGCTTTCTTT
CDR3aa: CASRTYRGTEAFF

j_gene: TRBJ1-1
d_gene: -
len: 13
v_gene: TRBV14
abundance: -
CDR3nt: TGTGCCAGCAGCCAAGCACTGACTTACGAAGCTTTCTTT
CDR3aa: CASSQALTYEAFF

j_gene: TRBJ2-7
d_gene: -
len: 17
v_gene: TRBV11-2
abundance: -
CDR3nt: TGTGCCAGCAGCTCCCCCTGGTGGAGGGAACTGAGCCACGAGCAGTACTTC
CDR3aa: CASSSPWWRELSHEQYF

j_gene: TRBJ2-1
d_gene: TRBD1
len: 14
v_gene: TRBV28
abundance: -
CDR3nt: TGTGCCAGCAGTGAAACAGGGGATCACAATGAGCAGTTCTTC
CDR3aa: CASSETGDHNEQFF

j_gene: TRBJ2-7
d_gene: TRBD1
len: 17
v_gene: TRBV28
abundance: -
CDR3nt: TGTGCCAGCAGTTTAAGAGGAGATGGACAGGGACGGTGGGAGCAGTACTTC
CDR3aa: CASSLRGDGQGRWEQYF

j_gene: TRBJ2-2
d_gene: TRBD2
len: 14
v_gene: TRBV5-1
abundance: -
CDR3nt: TGCGCCAGCGGACTAGCGGGGGGCACCGGGGAGCTGTTTTTT
CDR3aa: CASGLAGGTGELFF

j_gene: TRBJ1-5
d_gene: -
len: 12
v_gene: TRBV28
abundance: -
CDR3nt: TGTGCCAGCAGTTCCCTGTTGAGGCCCCAGCATTTT
CDR3aa: CASSSLLRPQHF

j_gene: TRBJ2-7
d_gene: -
len: 13
v_gene: TRBV27
abundance: -
CDR3nt: TGTGCCAGCCGGGGGAGGACGATTTACGAGCAGTACTTC
CDR3aa: CASRGRTIYEQYF

j_gene: TRBJ2-7
d_gene: TRBD2
len: 16
v_gene: TRBV11-2
abundance: -
CDR3nt: TGTGCCAGCAGTTACGGACTAGCGGGAGGTAGCTACGAGCAGTACTTC
CDR3aa: CASSYGLAGGSYEQYF

j_gene: TRBJ2-5
d_gene: -
len: 13
v_gene: TRBV9
abundance: -
CDR3nt: TGTGCCAGCAGCGTAGACCGAGAGGGGACCCAGTACTTC
CDR3aa: CASSVDREGTQYF

j_gene: TRBJ1-5
d_gene: TRBD1
len: 17
v_gene: TRBV5-4
abundance: -
CDR3nt: TGTGCCAGCAGCTTATCGGGACAGGGATTTAGCAATCAGCCCCAGCATTTT
CDR3aa: CASSLSGQGFSNQPQHF

j_gene: TRBJ2-7
d_gene: TRBD1
len: 16
v_gene: TRBV7-9
abundance: -
CDR3nt: TGTGCCAGCAGCTTCCTACGGGACAGGGGTTCCCACGAGCAGTACTTC
CDR3aa: CASSFLRDRGSHEQYF

j_gene: TRBJ1-5
d_gene: TRBD1
len: 14
v_gene: TRBV6-5
abundance: -
CDR3nt: TGTGCCAGCAGCAAGGGGGCGCTGGAGGGGCCCCAGCATTTT
CDR3aa: CASSKGALEGPQHF

j_gene: TRBJ2-2
d_gene: TRBD2
len: 17
v_gene: TRBV4-1
abundance: -
CDR3nt: TGCGCCAGCAGCCTCAGAGCGGGGGGGCAGGTCACCGGGGAGCTGTTTTTT
CDR3aa: CASSLRAGGQVTGELFF

j_gene: TRBJ1-1
d_gene: TRBD1
len: 15
v_gene: TRBV19
abundance: -
CDR3nt: TGTGCCAGTATACGGACAGGAGGCATGAACACTGAAGCTTTCTTT
CDR3aa: CASIRTGGMNTEAFF

j_gene: TRBJ1-5
d_gene: TRBD1
len: 21
v_gene: TRBV4-1
abundance: -
CDR3nt: TGCGCCAGCAGCCAAGAAGGGGGACAGGGGGCGTTCACCAACCACTCTAAGCCCCAGCATTTT
CDR3aa: CASSQEGGQGAFTNHSKPQHF

j_gene: TRBJ2-7
d_gene: -
len: 13
v_gene: TRBV25-1
abundance: -
CDR3nt: TGTGCCAGCAGTGACCCAACACAGTACGAGCAGTACTTC
CDR3aa: CASSDPTQYEQYF

j_gene: TRBJ2-1
d_gene: -
len: 13
v_gene: TRBV5-5
abundance: -
CDR3nt: TGTGCCAGCAGCACAACAGGGTTCGGCGAGCAGTTCTTC
CDR3aa: CASSTTGFGEQFF

j_gene: TRBJ1-1
d_gene: TRBD1
len: 14
v_gene: TRBV5-4
abundance: medium-sized
CDR3nt: TGTGCCAGCAGCTTGAAAGGGGGCGGTACTGAAGCTTTCTTT
CDR3aa: CASSLKGGGTEAFF

j_gene: TRBJ2-3
d_gene: TRBD2
len: 15
v_gene: TRBV7-7
abundance: -
CDR3nt: TGTGCTAGCAGCACCGGACTAGGGAGCACAGATACGCAGTATTTT
CDR3aa: CASSTGLGSTDTQYF

j_gene: TRBJ1-2
d_gene: -
len: 8
v_gene: TRBV10-1
abundance: -
CDR3nt: TGCTTCCTCTATGGCTACACCTTC
CDR3aa: CFLYGYTF

j_gene: TRBJ1-3
d_gene: TRBD1
len: 15
v_gene: TRBV7-6
abundance: -
CDR3nt: TGTGCCAGCAGCCTAGTGACAGGGGTGGGAAACACCATATATTTT
CDR3aa: CASSLVTGVGNTIYF

j_gene: TRBJ2-7
d_gene: -
len: 12
v_gene: TRBV27
abundance: -
CDR3nt: TGTGCCAGCAGTTTAACGGGAAGCGAGCAGTACTTC
CDR3aa: CASSLTGSEQYF

j_gene: TRBJ1-5
d_gene: TRBD1
len: 14
v_gene: TRBV5-4
abundance: -
CDR3nt: TGTGCCAGCAGCTTACAGGGGAGCAATCAGCCCCAGCATTTT
CDR3aa: CASSLQGSNQPQHF

j_gene: TRBJ1-1
d_gene: -
len: 15
v_gene: TRBV4-1
abundance: -
CDR3nt: TGCGCCAGCAGCCACCCCACAGTGTCGAACACTGAAGCTTTCTTT
CDR3aa: CASSHPTVSNTEAFF

j_gene: TRBJ2-3
d_gene: -
len: 14
v_gene: TRBV7-2
abundance: -
CDR3nt: TGTGCCAGCAGCTTAGACACCCGCACAGATACGCAGTATTTT
CDR3aa: CASSLDTRTDTQYF

j_gene: TRBJ1-3
d_gene: TRBD1
len: 14
v_gene: TRBV6-6
abundance: -
CDR3nt: TGTGCCAGCAGTCAGACAGGGTCGGCAAACACCATATATTTT
CDR3aa: CASSQTGSANTIYF

j_gene: TRBJ2-3
d_gene: -
len: 14
v_gene: TRBV5-5
abundance: -
CDR3nt: TGTGCCAGCAACTTACGGGGAGAAACAGATACGCAGTATTTT
CDR3aa: CASNLRGETDTQYF

j_gene: TRBJ2-7
d_gene: TRBD2
len: 14
v_gene: TRBV19
abundance: -
CDR3nt: TGTGCCAGCGCCAAACGGGGGGAGGTTCACGAGCAGTACTTC
CDR3aa: CASAKRGEVHEQYF

j_gene: TRBJ2-7
d_gene: TRBD1
len: 13
v_gene: TRBV7-9
abundance: -
CDR3nt: TGTGCCAGCAGCCGCACCGACAGGGGCGAGCAGTACTTC
CDR3aa: CASSRTDRGEQYF

j_gene: TRBJ1-6
d_gene: TRBD1
len: 15
v_gene: TRBV6-5
abundance: -
CDR3nt: TGTGCCAGCATTCCTGGGACAGGGGTTAATTCACCCCTCCACTTT
CDR3aa: CASIPGTGVNSPLHF

j_gene: TRBJ1-2
d_gene: -
len: 12
v_gene: TRBV27
abundance: -
CDR3nt: TGTGCCAGCGGAACAGGGTTGAGGGGCTACACCTTC
CDR3aa: CASGTGLRGYTF

j_gene: TRBJ2-6
d_gene: -
len: 15
v_gene: TRBV6-1
abundance: -
CDR3nt: TGTGCCAGCAGTGAGGACAGCTCTGGGGCCAACGTCCTGACTTTC
CDR3aa: CASSEDSSGANVLTF

j_gene: TRBJ1-2
d_gene: -
len: 11
v_gene: TRBV5-1
abundance: -
CDR3nt: TGCGCCAGCAGCTCAGGGGAGCGCTACACCTTC
CDR3aa: CASSSGERYTF

j_gene: TRBJ2-2
d_gene: TRBD2
len: 15
v_gene: TRBV19
abundance: -
CDR3nt: TGTGCCAGTAGTTCGGCAGGGAGGGTGACCGGGGAGCTGTTTTTT
CDR3aa: CASSSAGRVTGELFF

j_gene: TRBJ1-6
d_gene: -
len: 16
v_gene: TRBV5-1
abundance: -
CDR3nt: TGCGCCAGCAGCTTCACAGGGCCCGACCATAATTCACCCCTCCACTTT
CDR3aa: CASSFTGPDHNSPLHF

j_gene: TRBJ1-2
d_gene: -
len: 15
v_gene: TRBV13
abundance: -
CDR3nt: TGTGCCAGCAGAGGGGTTTCAGAGACTAACTATGGCTACACCTTC
CDR3aa: CASRGVSETNYGYTF

j_gene: TRBJ1-2
d_gene: TRBD1
len: 14
v_gene: TRBV6-4
abundance: -
CDR3nt: TGTGCCAGCAGTGGCGAGGACAGGGCTGATGGCTACACCTTC
CDR3aa: CASSGEDRADGYTF

j_gene: TRBJ2-7
d_gene: -
len: 15
v_gene: TRBV6-5
abundance: -
CDR3nt: TGTGCCAGCAGTTACTCAGAGGAGGGAAGTTACGAGCAGTACTTC
CDR3aa: CASSYSEEGSYEQYF

j_gene: TRBJ2-4
d_gene: -
len: 18
v_gene: TRBV5-1
abundance: -
CDR3nt: TGCGCCAGCAGCATCTCTCCCCTCGGGAGCGGGGCCAAAAACATTCAGTACTTC
CDR3aa: CASSISPLGSGAKNIQYF

j_gene: TRBJ1-5
d_gene: TRBD1
len: 16
v_gene: TRBV11-2
abundance: -
CDR3nt: TGTGCCAGCAGCCATAGACAGGGGAGTTTATATCAGCCCCAGCATTTT
CDR3aa: CASSHRQGSLYQPQHF

j_gene: TRBJ1-5
d_gene: TRBD1
len: 15
v_gene: TRBV18
abundance: -
CDR3nt: TGTGCCAGCTCACGCGGGGACAGAGGCAATCAGCCCCAGCATTTT
CDR3aa: CASSRGDRGNQPQHF

j_gene: TRBJ2-3
d_gene: -
len: 13
v_gene: TRBV27
abundance: -
CDR3nt: TGTGCCAGCAGTCCAATCACAGAAGATACGCAGTATTTT
CDR3aa: CASSPITEDTQYF

j_gene: TRBJ1-1
d_gene: -
len: 16
v_gene: TRBV27
abundance: -
CDR3nt: TGTGCCAGCAGTTTATCGGGGGGGGAGTGGGTCACTGAAGCTTTCTTT
CDR3aa: CASSLSGGEWVTEAFF

j_gene: TRBJ1-5
d_gene: TRBD1
len: 14
v_gene: TRBV2
abundance: -
CDR3nt: TGTGCCAGTCAGACAGGGGGCTTTGATCAGCCCCAGCATTTT
CDR3aa: CASQTGGFDQPQHF

j_gene: TRBJ2-7
d_gene: TRBD2
len: 14
v_gene: TRBV10-2
abundance: -
CDR3nt: TGCGCCAGCAGTGGTAGCGGGACGGCCTACGAGCAGTACTTC
CDR3aa: CASSGSGTAYEQYF